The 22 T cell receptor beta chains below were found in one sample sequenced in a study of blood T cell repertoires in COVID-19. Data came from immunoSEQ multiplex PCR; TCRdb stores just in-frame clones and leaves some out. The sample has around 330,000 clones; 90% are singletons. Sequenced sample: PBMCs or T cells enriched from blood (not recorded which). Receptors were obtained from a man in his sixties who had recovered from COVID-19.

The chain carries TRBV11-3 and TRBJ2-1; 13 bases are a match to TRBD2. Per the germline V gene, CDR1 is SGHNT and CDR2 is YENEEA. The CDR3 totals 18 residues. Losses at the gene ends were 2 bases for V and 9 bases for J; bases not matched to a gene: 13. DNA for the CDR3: TGTGCCAGCAGCTTAATGGGGGTACTAGCGGGAGGGCCTGGTGAGCAGTTCTTC. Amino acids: CASSLMGVLAGGPGEQFF. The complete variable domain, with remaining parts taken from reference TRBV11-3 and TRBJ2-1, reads EAGVVQSPRYKIIEKKQPVAFWCNPISGHNTLYWYLQNLGQGPELLIRYENEEAVDDSQLPKDRFSAERLKGVDSTLKIQPAELGDSAVYLCASSLMGVLAGGPGEQFFGPGTRLTVL.

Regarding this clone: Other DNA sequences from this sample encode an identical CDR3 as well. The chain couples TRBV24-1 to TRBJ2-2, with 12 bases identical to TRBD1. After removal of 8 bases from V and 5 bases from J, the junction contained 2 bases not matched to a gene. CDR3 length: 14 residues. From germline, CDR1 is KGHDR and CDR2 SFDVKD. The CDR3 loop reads CATKGQGATGELFF. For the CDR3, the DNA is TGTGCCACCAAGGGACAGGGGGCTACCGGGGAGCTGTTTTTT.

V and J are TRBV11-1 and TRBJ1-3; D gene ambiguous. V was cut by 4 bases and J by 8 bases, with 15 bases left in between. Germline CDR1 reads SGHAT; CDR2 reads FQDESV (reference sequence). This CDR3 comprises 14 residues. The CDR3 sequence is CASSSWTRTDTIYF. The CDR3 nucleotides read TGTGCCAGCAGCTCCTGGACTAGGACGGACACCATATATTTT.

CDR3 nucleotide sequence: TGTGCCAGCAAACAGGGGTCAGATACGCAGTATTTT. Its translation: CASKQGSDTQYF. V is TRBV12-3 or TRBV12-4 and J is TRBJ2-3, with TRBD1 matching 7 bases. The CDR3 sequence is 12 residues long. Trimming cost V 7 bases and J 4 bases; bases outside gene matches: 2.

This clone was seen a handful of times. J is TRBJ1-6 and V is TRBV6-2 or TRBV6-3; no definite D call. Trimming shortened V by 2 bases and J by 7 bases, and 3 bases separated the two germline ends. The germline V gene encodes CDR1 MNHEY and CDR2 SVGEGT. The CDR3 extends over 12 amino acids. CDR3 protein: CASSYINSPLHF. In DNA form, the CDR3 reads TGTGCCAGCAGTTACATAAATTCACCCCTCCACTTT.

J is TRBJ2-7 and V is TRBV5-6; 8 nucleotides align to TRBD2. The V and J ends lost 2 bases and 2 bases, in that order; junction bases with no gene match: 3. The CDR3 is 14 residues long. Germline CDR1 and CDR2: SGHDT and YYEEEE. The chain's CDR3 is CASSFSGVAYEQYF. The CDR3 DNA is TGTGCCAGCAGCTTTAGCGGGGTGGCCTACGAGCAGTACTTC.

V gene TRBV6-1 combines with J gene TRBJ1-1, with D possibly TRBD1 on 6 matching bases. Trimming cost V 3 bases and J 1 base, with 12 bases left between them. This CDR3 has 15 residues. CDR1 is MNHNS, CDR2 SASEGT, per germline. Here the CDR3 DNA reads TGTGCCAGCAGTGAGGGGGCAGGTAGGAACACTGAAGCTTTCTTT. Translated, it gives CASSEGAGRNTEAFF.

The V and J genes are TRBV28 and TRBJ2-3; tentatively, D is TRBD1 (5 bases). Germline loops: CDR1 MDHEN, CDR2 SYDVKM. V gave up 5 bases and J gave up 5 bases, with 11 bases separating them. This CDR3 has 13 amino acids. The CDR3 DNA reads TGTGCCAGCAGTCCCCTCAGGGAAGATACGCAGTATTTT. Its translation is CASSPLREDTQYF. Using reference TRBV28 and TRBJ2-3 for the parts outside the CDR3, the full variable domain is DVKVTQSSRYLVKRTGEKVFLECVQDMDHENMFWYRQDPGLGLRLIYFSYDVKMKEKGDIPEGYSVSREKKERFSLILESASTNQTSMYLCASSPLREDTQYFGPGTRLTVL.

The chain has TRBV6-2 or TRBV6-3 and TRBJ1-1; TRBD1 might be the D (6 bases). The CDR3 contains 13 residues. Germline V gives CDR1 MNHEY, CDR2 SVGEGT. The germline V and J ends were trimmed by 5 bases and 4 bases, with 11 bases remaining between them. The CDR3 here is CASSLTGRTEAFF. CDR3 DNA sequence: TGTGCCAGCAGTCTTACAGGGCGCACTGAAGCTTTCTTT.

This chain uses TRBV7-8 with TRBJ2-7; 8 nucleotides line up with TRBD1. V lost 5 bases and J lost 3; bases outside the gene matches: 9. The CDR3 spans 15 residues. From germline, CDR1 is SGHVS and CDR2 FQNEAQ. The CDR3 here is CASSREGTGGYEQYF. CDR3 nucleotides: TGTGCCAGCAGCCGAGAGGGGACAGGCGGCTACGAGCAGTACTTC.

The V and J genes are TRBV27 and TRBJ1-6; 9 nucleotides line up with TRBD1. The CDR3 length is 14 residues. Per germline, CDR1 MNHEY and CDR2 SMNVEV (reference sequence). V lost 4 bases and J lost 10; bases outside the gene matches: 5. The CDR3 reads CASSWDREWSPLHF. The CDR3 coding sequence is TGTGCCAGCAGTTGGGACAGGGAGTGGTCACCCCTCCACTTT.

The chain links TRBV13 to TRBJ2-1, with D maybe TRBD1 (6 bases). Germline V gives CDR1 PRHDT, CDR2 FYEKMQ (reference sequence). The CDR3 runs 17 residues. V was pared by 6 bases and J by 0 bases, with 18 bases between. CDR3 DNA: TGTGCCAGCAGGGGGGCTTTCGGGGAAAGCTCCTACAATGAGCAGTTCTTC. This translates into CASRGAFGESSYNEQFF.

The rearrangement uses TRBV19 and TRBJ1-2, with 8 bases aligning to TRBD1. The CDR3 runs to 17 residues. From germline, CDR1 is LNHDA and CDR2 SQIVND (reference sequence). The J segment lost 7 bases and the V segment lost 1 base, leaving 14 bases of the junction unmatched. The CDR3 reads CASSIVGTGTGVSGYTF. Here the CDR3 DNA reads TGTGCCAGTAGTATAGTCGGGACAGGCACAGGGGTCTCTGGCTACACCTTC.

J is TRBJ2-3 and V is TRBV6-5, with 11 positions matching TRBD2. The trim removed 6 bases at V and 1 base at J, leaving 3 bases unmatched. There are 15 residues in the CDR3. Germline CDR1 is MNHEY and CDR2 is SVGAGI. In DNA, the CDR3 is TGTGCCAGCAGAATAGCGGGAGGGGGCACAGATACGCAGTATTTT. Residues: CASRIAGGGTDTQYF.

The CDR3 spells CASSFGSRETQYF. The CDR3 DNA is TGTGCCAGCAGTTTCGGTAGTCGAGAGACCCAGTACTTC. The genes are TRBV27 and TRBJ2-5, with D uncertain. V shed 3 bases and J shed 4 bases, with 9 bases lying between them. CDR1 is MNHEY and CDR2 is SMNVEV in the germline V gene (reference sequence). The CDR3 runs 13 residues.

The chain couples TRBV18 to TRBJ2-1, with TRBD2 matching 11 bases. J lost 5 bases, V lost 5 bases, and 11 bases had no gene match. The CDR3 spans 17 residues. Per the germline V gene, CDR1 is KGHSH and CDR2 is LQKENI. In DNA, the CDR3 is TGTGCCAGCTCAATTAGTTTAGCGGGAGGGCCCGACAATGAGCAGTTCTTC. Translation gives CASSISLAGGPDNEQFF.

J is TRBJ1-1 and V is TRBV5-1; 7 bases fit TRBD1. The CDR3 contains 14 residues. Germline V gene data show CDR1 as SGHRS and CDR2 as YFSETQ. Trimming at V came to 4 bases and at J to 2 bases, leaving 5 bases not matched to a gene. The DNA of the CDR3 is TGCGCCAGCAGCCCCCGGACAGGTAACACTGAAGCTTTCTTT. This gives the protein CASSPRTGNTEAFF.

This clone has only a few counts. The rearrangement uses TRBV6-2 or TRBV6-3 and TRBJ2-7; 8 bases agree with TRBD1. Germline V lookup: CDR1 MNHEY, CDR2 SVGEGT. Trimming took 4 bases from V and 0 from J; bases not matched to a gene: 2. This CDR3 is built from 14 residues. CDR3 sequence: CASSLGQASYEQYF. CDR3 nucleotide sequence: TGTGCCAGCAGTTTGGGACAGGCCTCCTACGAGCAGTACTTC.

The CDR3 sequence is CATKHENTEAFF. CDR3 bases: TGTGCCACGAAACATGAGAACACTGAAGCTTTCTTT. The chain employs TRBV24-1 and TRBJ1-1; D unclear. The germline gives CDR1 KGHDR, CDR2 SFDVKD. CDR3 length equals 12 residues. V shed 10 bases and J shed 1 base, with 9 bases lying between them.

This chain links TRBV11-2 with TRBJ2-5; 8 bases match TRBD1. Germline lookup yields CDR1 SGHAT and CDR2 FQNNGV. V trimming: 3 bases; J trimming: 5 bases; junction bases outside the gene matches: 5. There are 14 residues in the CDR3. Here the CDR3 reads CASSLTRQGETQYF. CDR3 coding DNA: TGTGCCAGCAGCTTGACCCGACAGGGGGAGACCCAGTACTTC.

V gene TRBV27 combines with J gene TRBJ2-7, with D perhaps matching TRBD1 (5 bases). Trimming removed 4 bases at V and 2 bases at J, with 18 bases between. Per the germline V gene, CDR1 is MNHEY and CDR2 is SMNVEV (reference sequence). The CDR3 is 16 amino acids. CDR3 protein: CASSSPTKGVPYEQYF. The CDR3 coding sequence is TGTGCCAGCAGTTCCCCGACAAAAGGGGTTCCCTACGAGCAGTACTTC.

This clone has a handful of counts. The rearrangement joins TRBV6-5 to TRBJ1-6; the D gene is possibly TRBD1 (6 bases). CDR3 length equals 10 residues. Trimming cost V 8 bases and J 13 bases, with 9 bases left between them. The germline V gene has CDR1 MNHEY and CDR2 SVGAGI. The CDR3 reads CASATGPLHF. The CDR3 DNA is TGTGCCAGCGCTACAGGGCCCCTCCACTTT.